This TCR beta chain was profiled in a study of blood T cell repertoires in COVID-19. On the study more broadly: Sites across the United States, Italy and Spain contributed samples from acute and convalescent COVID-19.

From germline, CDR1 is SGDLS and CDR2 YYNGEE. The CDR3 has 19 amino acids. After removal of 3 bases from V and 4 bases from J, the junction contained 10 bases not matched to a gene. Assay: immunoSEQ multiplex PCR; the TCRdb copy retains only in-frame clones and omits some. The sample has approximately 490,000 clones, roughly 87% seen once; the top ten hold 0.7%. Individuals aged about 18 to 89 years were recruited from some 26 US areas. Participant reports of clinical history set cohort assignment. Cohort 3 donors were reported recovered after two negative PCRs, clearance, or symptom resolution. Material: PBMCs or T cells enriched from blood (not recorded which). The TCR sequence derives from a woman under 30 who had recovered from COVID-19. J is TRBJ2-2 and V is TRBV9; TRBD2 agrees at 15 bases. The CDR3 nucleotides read TGTGCCAGCAGCGCCGGGGGACTAGCGGGGGGCCAACCCACCGGGGAGCTGTTTTTT. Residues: CASSAGGLAGGQPTGELFF.